Below are 8 T cell receptor beta chains sequenced from a single sample in a study of T cells in Graves' hyperthyroidism and ophthalmopathy. Researchers took RNA transcripts and amplified the TCR beta CDR3 regions from them. In the first-round RT-PCR of the TCR CDR3, the HTBI primer set was used. TCRdb re-called the multiplex PCR reads with MiXCR, one entry per CDR3 protein. The sample consists of 700,000 or so distinct CDR3 sequences, roughly 17% of them appearing once. Sequenced: blood. Receptors originate from a young man with Graves' hyperthyroidism.

In this sample, this clonotype turned up many times. This chain connects TRBV20-1 to TRBJ2-1, with 8 bases that match TRBD2. The germline CDR1 and CDR2 sequences are DFQATT and SNEGSKA (reference sequence). After removal of 3 bases from V and 5 bases from J, the junction contained 9 bases not matched to a gene. The CDR3 has 15 residues. The CDR3 is CSASSEREPHNEQFF. The CDR3 nucleotides are TGCAGTGCTAGCTCCGAGCGGGAGCCCCACAATGAGCAGTTCTTC.

The chain couples TRBV28 to TRBJ2-3; TRBD1 matches at 7 bases. The germline CDR1 and CDR2 sequences are MDHEN and SYDVKM. The ends lost 3 bases at V and 0 bases at J; junction bases unmatched: 6. The CDR3 runs 16 residues. The DNA for the CDR3 is TGTGCCAGCAGTTTGCAGACAGGGTACAGCACAGATACGCAGTATTTT. Its protein product is CASSLQTGYSTDTQYF.

There are many counts of this clonotype. The J gene is TRBJ1-5, the V gene TRBV5-1; tentative D call: TRBD1 (5 bases). V was cut by 4 bases and J by 7 bases, with 15 bases left in between. CDR1 SGHRS and CDR2 YFSETQ come from the germline V gene. This CDR3 has 14 amino acids. For the CDR3, the DNA is TGCGCCAGCAGCCCGGGGACGGACGGACAGCCCCAGCATTTT. Residues: CASSPGTDGQPQHF.

This clonotype was seen repeatedly, ten times or more. The rearrangement links TRBV12-3 or TRBV12-4 to TRBJ2-7; D is ambiguous. The CDR3 has 12 amino acids. Trimming removed 9 bases at V and 4 bases at J, with 13 bases between. In DNA, the CDR3 is TGTGCCAGTTCGATCAGGAGATACGAGCAGTACTTC. Amino acid sequence: CASSIRRYEQYF.

This clonotype was detected ten times or more. The V gene is TRBV12-3 or TRBV12-4, the J gene TRBJ2-7; D is unresolved. Trimming took 7 bases from V and 7 from J, leaving 17 bases between them. The CDR3 covers 13 residues. The DNA of the CDR3 is TGTGCCAGCACCCGAGACGGGCTAGGTGAGCAGTACTTC. It translates to CASTRDGLGEQYF.

There are a few counts of this clonotype. J is TRBJ2-1 and V is TRBV20-1, with a tentative D call TRBD2 (5 bases). The germline V gene encodes CDR1 DFQATT and CDR2 SNEGSKA (reference sequence). This CDR3 is 15 amino acids long. Trimming pared 2 bases from V and 3 bases from J, leaving 14 bases between. The DNA for the CDR3 is TGCAGTGCTAGAACCGCGGGTGCCTTCTACAATGAGCAGTTCTTC. It translates to CSARTAGAFYNEQFF.

Many counts were recorded for this clonotype. The chain links TRBV27 to TRBJ2-1; 8 positions agree with TRBD1. This CDR3 has 15 amino acids. CDR1 MNHEY and CDR2 SMNVEV come from the germline V gene (reference sequence). The V segment lost 7 bases and the J segment 1 base; nucleotides outside the gene matches: 6. CDR3 protein: CASTSGGASYNEQFF. The CDR3 DNA follows: TGTGCCAGCACCTCAGGGGGCGCGTCCTACAATGAGCAGTTCTTC.

This sequence joins TRBV20-1 and TRBJ2-7; 7 bases fit TRBD1. Germline trimming cut 4 bases from V and 1 base from J; bases unmatched to any gene: 7. Germline lookup yields CDR1 DFQATT and CDR2 SNEGSKA (reference sequence). The length of the CDR3 is 14 residues. The CDR3 region is CSATTGQGSYEQYF. CDR3 DNA: TGCAGTGCTACGACAGGGCAAGGTTCCTACGAGCAGTACTTC.